Following are 19 T cell receptor beta chains from one sample sequenced in a study of blood T cell repertoires in COVID-19. Assay used: immunoSEQ multiplex PCR; TCRdb lists only in-frame clones, some missing. The table records around 130,000 clones, around 85% of them present only once. Material: peripheral blood. Receptors originate from a woman aged 80 or over with acute or convalescent COVID-19.

V and J are TRBV7-2 and TRBJ1-2, with a possible D match to TRBD1 (5 bases). The CDR3 has 14 amino acids. Trimming left V 4 bases short and J 8 bases short, with 17 bases between. Germline lookup yields CDR1 SGHTA and CDR2 FQGNSA. CDR3 coding DNA: TGTGCCAGCAGCTCCGGGCAGGGTTTAGAGGGCTACACCTTC. Translation gives CASSSGQGLEGYTF.

This chain uses TRBV3-1 (or the pseudogene TRBV3-2) with TRBJ1-1; no clear D gene. Trimming left V 1 base short and J 4 bases short, with 10 bases between. Germline V lookup: CDR1 LGHDT, CDR2 YNNKEL (reference sequence). The CDR3 runs 14 residues. CDR3 protein: CASSQVWRGTEAFF. The CDR3 DNA sequence: TGTGCCAGCAGCCAAGTATGGCGGGGCACTGAAGCTTTCTTT.

This clone was observed a single time. The chain uses TRBV10-1 and TRBJ2-1; 8 bases match TRBD2. The CDR3 sequence is 16 residues long. In germline, CDR1 is WNHNN, CDR2 SYGVQD (reference sequence). Germline trimming cut 5 bases from V and 5 bases from J; bases unmatched to any gene: 11. The CDR3, as DNA: TGCGCCAGCAGTTCGCCCCCGGGGGGGCTGAACAATGAGCAGTTCTTC. Translated, it gives CASSSPPGGLNNEQFF.

The CDR3 DNA is TGTGCCAGCTCACCAGGGGGGGCAGGCCACACTGAAGCTTTCTTT. It codes for CASSPGGAGHTEAFF. The chain links TRBV18 to TRBJ1-1; D might be TRBD1 (6 bases). Germline CDR1 reads KGHSH; CDR2 reads LQKENI. V was cut by 2 bases and J by 3 bases, with 13 bases left in between. There are 15 residues in the CDR3. The full variable domain, with the rest looked up from reference TRBV18 and TRBJ1-1, is NAGVMQNPRHLVRRRGQEARLRCSPMKGHSHVYWYRQLPEEGLKFMVYLQKENIIDESGMPKERFSAEFPKEGPSILRIQQVVRGDSAAYFCASSPGGAGHTEAFFGQGTRLTVV.

The chain carries TRBV6-5 and TRBJ1-1, with 9 positions matching TRBD1. V lost 5 bases, J lost 0 bases, and 4 bases stayed unmatched. The CDR3 length is 15 residues. Germline V lookup: CDR1 MNHEY, CDR2 SVGAGI. The CDR3 loop reads CASSRQGVVNTEAFF. The CDR3 nucleotides read TGTGCCAGCAGTAGACAGGGGGTTGTGAACACTGAAGCTTTCTTT.

This chain links TRBV19 with TRBJ1-4; D might be TRBD1 (5 bases). The V gene's germline CDR1 is LNHDA and CDR2 SQIVND (reference sequence). The CDR3 is 17 amino acids. V lost 5 bases and J lost 5, with 21 bases in between. The CDR3: CASSPPSSRAKNEKLFF. The CDR3 bases are TGTGCCAGTAGTCCCCCTTCGAGCAGGGCGAAGAATGAAAAACTGTTTTTT.

V and J are TRBV12-3 or TRBV12-4 and TRBJ1-1, with D perhaps matching TRBD1 (6 bases). The CDR3 covers 13 residues. The germline V and J ends were trimmed by 4 bases and 11 bases, with 17 bases remaining between them. The CDR3: CASSSQTGRRAFF. The CDR3 region has the DNA TGTGCCAGCAGTTCTCAGACAGGCCGCCGGGCTTTCTTT.

V usage is TRBV9 and J usage is TRBJ2-2; perhaps TRBD2 as D (5 bases). The CDR3 spans 16 residues. Germline V lookup: CDR1 SGDLS, CDR2 YYNGEE. Trimming removed 1 base from V and 6 bases from J, with 16 bases in between. The CDR3 nucleotides read TGTGCCAGCAGCGTATTAACGGGGAGTGCGGCCGGGGAGCTGTTTTTT. The encoded protein is CASSVLTGSAAGELFF. Looking up the rest from reference TRBV9 and TRBJ2-2 gives the full variable domain: DSGVTQTPKHLITATGQRVTLRCSPRSGDLSVYWYQQSLDQGLQFLIQYYNGEERAKGNILERFSAQQFPDLHSELNLSSLELGDSALYFCASSVLTGSAAGELFFGEGSRLTVL.

The gene calls are TRBV19 and TRBJ2-1, with D perhaps TRBD2 (5 bases). Germline V gives CDR1 LNHDA, CDR2 SQIVND (reference sequence). Deletions cut 6 bases from V and 10 bases from J, with 16 bases between. There are 13 residues in the CDR3. CDR3 sequence (DNA): TGTGCCAGTAGGGTACTAGGTCTTGGGGAGCAGTTCTTC. This sequence encodes CASRVLGLGEQFF.

The V gene is TRBV18, the J gene TRBJ2-1; 8 bases fit TRBD1. V trimming: 4 bases; J trimming: 6 bases; junction bases outside the gene matches: 2. There are 13 residues in the CDR3. The V gene's germline CDR1 is KGHSH and CDR2 LQKENI. CDR3 DNA: TGTGCCAGCTCACTAGGACAGGGCAATGAGCAGTTCTTC. It encodes CASSLGQGNEQFF.

This chain joins TRBV7-2 and TRBJ2-3, with D unresolved. Germline V lookup: CDR1 SGHTA, CDR2 FQGNSA. The length of the CDR3 is 13 residues. V was shortened by 0 bases and J by 6 bases, with 7 bases between the two germline ends. CDR3 amino acids: CASSLAPGDTQYF. The CDR3 DNA follows: TGTGCCAGCAGCTTAGCTCCCGGTGATACGCAGTATTTT.

The chain is built from TRBV6-2 or TRBV6-3 and TRBJ2-5, with a possible D match to TRBD2 (6 bases). The ends were cut back, 4 bases at V and 0 bases at J, with 15 bases in the middle. Germline V CDR1 and CDR2: MNHEY, SVGEGT. The CDR3 is 16 residues long. As DNA, the CDR3 is TGTGCCAGCAGTTTCGGGGGTCTGCTTTACCAAGAGACCCAGTACTTC. Translation gives CASSFGGLLYQETQYF.

The J gene is TRBJ2-2, the V gene TRBV3-1 (or the pseudogene TRBV3-2); 10 bases line up with TRBD2. V lost 5 bases and J lost 3; bases outside the gene matches: 12. The CDR3 is 18 amino acids. From germline, CDR1 is LGHDT and CDR2 YNNKEL (reference sequence). Here the CDR3 reads CASSTGALAGVDTGELFF. CDR3 sequence (DNA): TGTGCCAGCAGCACCGGGGCCCTAGCGGGAGTTGACACCGGGGAGCTGTTTTTT.

The CDR3, as DNA: TGTGCCAGCAGCCGAAACCCGGGGACAGCTGATGAAAAACTGTTTTTT. Translating it yields CASSRNPGTADEKLFF. This chain joins TRBV5-4 and TRBJ1-4; 7 nucleotides line up with TRBD1. Germline CDR1 reads SGHNT; CDR2 reads YYREEE (reference sequence). The CDR3 sequence is 16 residues long. The trim removed 4 bases at V and 6 bases at J, leaving 12 bases unmatched.

This chain links TRBV5-6 with TRBJ2-2; 7 bases line up with TRBD1. The CDR3 runs to 15 residues. CDR1 SGHDT and CDR2 YYEEEE come from the germline V gene. V gave up 1 base and J gave up 4 bases; unmatched junction bases: 4. CDR3 sequence reads: CASSLTQGVTGELFF. DNA of the CDR3: TGTGCCAGCAGCTTGACCCAGGGGGTCACCGGGGAGCTGTTTTTT.

As DNA, the CDR3 is TGTGCCAGCAGCCTTTCCACAGGTTATGGCTACACCTTC. Its translation: CASSLSTGYGYTF. The rearrangement joins TRBV6-5 to TRBJ1-2, with a tentative D call TRBD1 (5 bases). This CDR3 is 13 amino acids long. The germline V and J ends were trimmed by 6 bases and 5 bases, with 13 bases remaining between them. Looked up from germline, CDR1 is MNHEY and CDR2 is SVGAGI.

The genes are TRBV2 and TRBJ1-5; D may be TRBD1 (6 bases). CDR1 is SNHLY, CDR2 FYNNEI, per germline. The CDR3 has 17 amino acids. V lost 5 bases to trimming and J lost 2 bases, with 19 bases between them. CDR3 DNA sequence: TGTGCCAGCAGTCCGATGGGGGGGCCCTGGGGCAATCAGCCCCAGCATTTT. Encoded protein: CASSPMGGPWGNQPQHF.

The chain employs TRBV19 and TRBJ2-7, with 9 nucleotides matching TRBD2. CDR3 size: 15 residues. Germline assignment: CDR1 LNHDA and CDR2 SQIVND (reference sequence). The ends lost 4 bases at V and 4 bases at J; junction bases unmatched: 8. CDR3 protein: CASSTTAGGPYEQYF. In DNA form, the CDR3 reads TGTGCCAGTAGTACCACGGCGGGAGGGCCTTACGAGCAGTACTTC.

The chain recombines TRBV5-5 with TRBJ1-4; 8 bases line up with TRBD1. The CDR3 sequence is 15 residues long. Germline V gene lookup returns CDR1 SGHKS and CDR2 YYEKEE (reference sequence). V was pared by 2 bases and J by 8 bases, with 8 bases of the junction left unmatched. The CDR3, as DNA: TGTGCCAGCAGCTTACTAGACAGGGGAAAGGAAAAACTGTTTTTT. Protein product: CASSLLDRGKEKLFF.